These T cell receptor beta chains were read from a single sample in a study of blood T cell repertoires in COVID-19. Data came from immunoSEQ multiplex PCR; TCRdb stores just in-frame clones and leaves some out. This sample has tens of thousands of clones, with 85% to 90% found just once. Sequenced sample: peripheral blood. The receptors come from a woman between 65 and 79 years old with acute or convalescent COVID-19. Both conserved end residues are part of each CDR3. The D gene is left open where the match is weak. The size of a clone is reported for some rows only, either as once, few or many, or as a class for expanded clones.

CASSFQPPTSGGYSEQFF,TGTGCCAGCAGTTTCCAACCCCCGACTAGCGGGGGTTATAGTGAGCAGTTCTTC,TRBJ2-1,.,TRBD2,TRBV27
CASSESTSRYGYTF,TGTGCCAGCAGTGAGTCCACATCTCGATATGGCTACACCTTC,TRBJ1-2,.,.,TRBV2
CASRKGTGGLNTEAFF,TGTGCCAGCAGGAAAGGGACAGGGGGGTTGAACACTGAAGCTTTCTTT,TRBJ1-1,.,TRBD1,TRBV28
CASSPRVGYNSPLHF,TGTGCCAGCAGCCCGCGGGTCGGTTATAATTCACCCCTCCACTTT,TRBJ1-6,once,.,TRBV9
CASSSSGGHEQYF,TGTGCCAGCAGTTCGTCAGGGGGCCACGAGCAGTACTTC,TRBJ2-7,once,TRBD1,TRBV6-5
CAWTSSRREQYF,TGTGCCTGGACTAGTAGCCGTCGCGAGCAGTACTTC,TRBJ2-7,.,.,TRBV30
CASARRTGENQPQHF,TGTGCCAGCGCGAGACGGACAGGGGAAAATCAGCCCCAGCATTTT,TRBJ1-5,.,TRBD1,TRBV2
CASSLDTGNTIYF,TGCGCCAGCAGCTTGGATACAGGAAACACCATATATTTT,TRBJ1-3,few,.,TRBV5-1
CASRKAGGGDTQYF,TGTGCCAGCAGAAAAGCGGGAGGAGGCGATACGCAGTATTTT,TRBJ2-3,once,TRBD2,TRBV28
CASSERRNQPQHF,TGCGCCAGCAGTGAACGTCGGAATCAGCCCCAGCATTTT,TRBJ1-5,.,.,TRBV10-1
CASSPQGWIDEQFF,TGTGCCAGCTCACCGCAGGGGTGGATCGATGAGCAGTTCTTC,TRBJ2-1,.,.,TRBV18
CASSLRFGTDTQYF,TGTGCCAGCAGTCTGCGATTTGGCACAGATACGCAGTATTTT,TRBJ2-3,.,.,TRBV6-6
CASSAIKETQYF,TGTGCCAGCAGTGCTATAAAAGAGACCCAGTACTTC,TRBJ2-5,.,.,TRBV28
CASSSGLRWQYF,TGTGCCAGCAGTTCAGGTCTTCGGTGGCAGTACTTC,TRBJ2-7,.,.,TRBV28
CASSLDSRGRDTQYF,TGTGCCAGCAGCTTAGATTCCAGGGGGCGGGATACGCAGTATTTT,TRBJ2-3,.,TRBD1,TRBV7-2
CASSQGNLQREYF,TGTGCCAGCAGCCAAGGAAATTTACAGAGGGAGTACTTC,TRBJ2-7,.,.,TRBV3-1/TRBV3-2
CASSSRVLYGYTF,TGTGCCAGCAGTTCCAGGGTTCTCTATGGCTACACCTTC,TRBJ1-2,.,.,TRBV28
CASSLSGGRDTQYF,TGTGCCAGCAGTTTATCGGGAGGCCGAGATACGCAGTATTTT,TRBJ2-3,.,.,TRBV27
CASSMWTVYEQYF,TGTGCCAGCAGTATGTGGACAGTCTACGAGCAGTACTTC,TRBJ2-7,.,.,TRBV6-5
CASSRASGPGATDTQYF,TGTGCCAGCAGCCGCGCCTCCGGTCCAGGGGCGACAGATACGCAGTATTTT,TRBJ2-3,.,.,TRBV7-2
CASSADRSTYNEQFF,TGCGCCAGCAGCGCGGACAGGAGTACCTACAATGAGCAGTTCTTC,TRBJ2-1,.,TRBD1,TRBV4-1
CASSLHRDEQYF,TGCGCCAGCAGCCTTCACAGGGACGAGCAGTACTTC,TRBJ2-7,.,.,TRBV5-1
CASSINPDRNPYEQYF,TGCGCCAGCAGCATCAACCCGGACAGAAACCCCTACGAGCAGTACTTC,TRBJ2-7,.,.,TRBV5-1
CASSYDRGGYEQYF,TGCGCCAGCAGCTACGACAGGGGAGGATACGAGCAGTACTTC,TRBJ2-7,.,TRBD1,TRBV5-1
CASSPTGTENNSPLHF,TGTGCCAGCTCACCAACCGGGACAGAAAATAATTCACCCCTCCACTTT,TRBJ1-6,.,TRBD1,TRBV18
CASSLDSRVSHEQYF,TGTGCCAGCAGCTTAGATTCCCGAGTGAGCCACGAGCAGTACTTC,TRBJ2-7,.,.,TRBV11-3
CASSQARDRANEKLFF,TGCGCCAGCTCCCAGGCCCGGGACAGGGCTAATGAAAAACTGTTTTTT,TRBJ1-4,.,TRBD1,TRBV5-1
CASSGDRGIWVEQYF,TGTGCCAGCAGCGGAGACAGGGGAATTTGGGTCGAGCAGTACTTC,TRBJ2-7,.,TRBD1,TRBV7-2
CSASYSGGDGTQYF,TGCAGTGCTAGTTACAGCGGGGGGGATGGGACGCAGTATTTT,TRBJ2-3,.,TRBD2,TRBV20-1
CASSLFGGRTGELFF,TGTGCCAGCAGCTTATTCGGGGGGCGGACCGGGGAGCTGTTTTTT,TRBJ2-2,.,.,TRBV11-2
CASSRAGTGIGNSPLHF,TGTGCCAGCAGCCGAGCCGGGACAGGGATTGGAAATTCACCCCTCCACTTT,TRBJ1-6,.,TRBD1,TRBV7-9
CASSHRPGRATSNSPLHF,TGTGCCAGCAGCCACAGACCCGGGAGGGCGACCTCTAATTCACCCCTCCACTTT,TRBJ1-6,.,.,TRBV3-1/TRBV3-2
CATSDRTGGTETQYF,TGTGCCACCAGTGATCGGACAGGGGGCACAGAGACCCAGTACTTC,TRBJ2-5,.,TRBD1,TRBV24-1
CASTPGLPSYNEQFF,TGTGCCAGCACCCCGGGACTACCTTCCTACAATGAGCAGTTCTTC,TRBJ2-1,.,TRBD2,TRBV5-4
CAIKASGTSTDTQYF,TGTGCCATCAAGGCTAGCGGCACTAGCACAGATACGCAGTATTTT,TRBJ2-3,.,TRBD2,TRBV10-3
CASSYGSGSSYNEQFF,TGTGCCAGCAGTTATGGTTCTGGGAGCTCCTACAATGAGCAGTTCTTC,TRBJ2-1,.,.,TRBV6-5
CASTNTMSSYNEQFF,TGCGCCAGCACCAATACCATGAGCTCCTACAATGAGCAGTTCTTC,TRBJ2-1,.,.,TRBV10-1
CASSPTYNTEAFF,TGTGCCAGCTCTCCAACATACAACACTGAAGCTTTCTTT,TRBJ1-1,.,.,TRBV18
CASSAREGQGIGYTF,TGTGCCAGCAGCGCCCGCGAGGGACAGGGGATCGGCTACACCTTC,TRBJ1-2,.,TRBD1,TRBV9
CASSLPGGYGYTF,TGTGCCAGCAGCTTGCCAGGGGGGTATGGCTACACCTTC,TRBJ1-2,once,TRBD1,TRBV5-4
CASSLTGVPGEKLFF,TGCGCCAGCAGCCTCACAGGGGTTCCGGGTGAAAAACTGTTTTTT,TRBJ1-4,few,TRBD1,TRBV5-1
CASSLGLGGQLLRENTIYF,TGTGCCAGCAGCTTAGGGTTGGGCGGACAGTTATTGAGGGAGAACACCATATATTTT,TRBJ1-3,.,.,TRBV11-3
CASSPVQAGGSTDTQYF,TGTGCCAGCAGCCCTGTCCAAGCGGGAGGTAGCACAGATACGCAGTATTTT,TRBJ2-3,.,TRBD2,TRBV7-9
CASSPRQGQDGYTF,TGTGCCAGCAGCCCGCGACAGGGGCAGGATGGCTACACCTTC,TRBJ1-2,once,TRBD1,TRBV7-9
CASSPRRSAFNEQFF,TGTGCCAGCAGTCCCCGCCGGAGTGCCTTCAATGAGCAGTTCTTC,TRBJ2-1,.,.,TRBV6-5